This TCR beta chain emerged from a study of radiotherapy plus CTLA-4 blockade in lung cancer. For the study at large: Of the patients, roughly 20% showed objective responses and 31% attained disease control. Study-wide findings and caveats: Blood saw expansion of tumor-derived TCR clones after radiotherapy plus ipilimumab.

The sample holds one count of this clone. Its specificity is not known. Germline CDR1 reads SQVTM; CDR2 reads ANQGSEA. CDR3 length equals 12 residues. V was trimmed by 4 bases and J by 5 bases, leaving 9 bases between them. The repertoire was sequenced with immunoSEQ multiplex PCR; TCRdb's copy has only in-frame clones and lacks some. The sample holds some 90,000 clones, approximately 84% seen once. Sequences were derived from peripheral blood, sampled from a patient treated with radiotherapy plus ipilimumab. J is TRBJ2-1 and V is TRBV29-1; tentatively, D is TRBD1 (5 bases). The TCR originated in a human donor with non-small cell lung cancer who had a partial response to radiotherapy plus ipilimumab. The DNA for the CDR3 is TGCAGCGTTGCGAGGACAAACAATGAGCAGTTCTTC. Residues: CSVARTNNEQFF.